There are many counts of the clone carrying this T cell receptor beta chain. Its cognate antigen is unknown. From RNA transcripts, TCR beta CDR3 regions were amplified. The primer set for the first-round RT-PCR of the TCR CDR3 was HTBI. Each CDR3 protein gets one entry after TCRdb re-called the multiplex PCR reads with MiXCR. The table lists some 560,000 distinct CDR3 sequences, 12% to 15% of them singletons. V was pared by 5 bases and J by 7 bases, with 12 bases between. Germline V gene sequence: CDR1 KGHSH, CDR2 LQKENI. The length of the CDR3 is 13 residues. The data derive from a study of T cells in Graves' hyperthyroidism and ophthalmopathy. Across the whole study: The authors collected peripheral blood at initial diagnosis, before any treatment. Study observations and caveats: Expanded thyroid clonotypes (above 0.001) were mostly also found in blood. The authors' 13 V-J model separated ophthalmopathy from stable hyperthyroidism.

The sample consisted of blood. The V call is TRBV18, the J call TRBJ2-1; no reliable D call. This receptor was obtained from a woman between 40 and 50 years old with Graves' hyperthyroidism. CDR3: CASSRKGGNEQFF. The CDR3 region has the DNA TGTGCCAGCTCAAGAAAGGGTGGGAATGAGCAGTTCTTC. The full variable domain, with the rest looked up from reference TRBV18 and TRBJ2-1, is NAGVMQNPRHLVRRRGQEARLRCSPMKGHSHVYWYRQLPEEGLKFMVYLQKENIIDESGMPKERFSAEFPKEGPSILRIQQVVRGDSAAYFCASSRKGGNEQFFGPGTRLTVL.